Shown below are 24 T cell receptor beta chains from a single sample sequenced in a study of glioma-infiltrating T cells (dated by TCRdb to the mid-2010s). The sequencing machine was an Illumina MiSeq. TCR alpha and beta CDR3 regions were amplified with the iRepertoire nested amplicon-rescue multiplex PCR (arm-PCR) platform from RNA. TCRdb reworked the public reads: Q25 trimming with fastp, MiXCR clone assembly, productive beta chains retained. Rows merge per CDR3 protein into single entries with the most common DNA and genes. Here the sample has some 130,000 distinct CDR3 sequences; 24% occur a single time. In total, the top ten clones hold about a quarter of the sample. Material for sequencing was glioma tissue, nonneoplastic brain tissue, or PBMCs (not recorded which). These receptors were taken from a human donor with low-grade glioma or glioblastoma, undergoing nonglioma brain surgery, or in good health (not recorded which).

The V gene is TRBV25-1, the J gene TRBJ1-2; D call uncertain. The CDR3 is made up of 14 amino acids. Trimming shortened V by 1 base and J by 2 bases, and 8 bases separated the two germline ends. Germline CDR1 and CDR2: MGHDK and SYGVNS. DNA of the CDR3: TGTGCCAGCAGTGAATCGGCTAGGAACTATGGCTACACCTTC. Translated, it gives CASSESARNYGYTF.

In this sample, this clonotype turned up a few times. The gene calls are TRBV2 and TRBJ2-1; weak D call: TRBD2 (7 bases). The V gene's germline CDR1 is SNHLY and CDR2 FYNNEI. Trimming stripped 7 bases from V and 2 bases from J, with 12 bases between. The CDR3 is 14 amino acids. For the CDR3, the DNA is TGTGCCAGCATCCGGGGGGACACCTACAATGAGCAGTTCTTC. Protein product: CASIRGDTYNEQFF.

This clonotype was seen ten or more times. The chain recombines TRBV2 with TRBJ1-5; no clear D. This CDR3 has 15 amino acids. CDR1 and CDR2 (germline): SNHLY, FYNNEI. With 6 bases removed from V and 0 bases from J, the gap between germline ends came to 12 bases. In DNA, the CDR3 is TGTGCCAGCAGAGAGACGGATAATAGCAATCAGCCCCAGCATTTT. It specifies CASRETDNSNQPQHF.

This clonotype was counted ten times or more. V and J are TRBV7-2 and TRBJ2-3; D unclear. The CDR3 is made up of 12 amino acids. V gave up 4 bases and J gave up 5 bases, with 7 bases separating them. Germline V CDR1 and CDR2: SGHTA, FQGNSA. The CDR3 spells CASSSQVDTQYF. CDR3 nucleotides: TGTGCCAGCAGCTCGCAGGTAGATACGCAGTATTTT.

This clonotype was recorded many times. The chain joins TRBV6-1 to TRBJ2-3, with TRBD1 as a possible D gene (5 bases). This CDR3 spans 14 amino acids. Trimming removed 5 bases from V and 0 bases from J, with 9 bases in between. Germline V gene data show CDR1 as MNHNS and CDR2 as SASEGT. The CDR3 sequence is CASSNRLSTDTQYF. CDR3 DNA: TGTGCCAGCAGTAACAGGTTGAGCACAGATACGCAGTATTTT.

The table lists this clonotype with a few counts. The CDR3 here is CASSQDWGDQPQHF. CDR3 DNA sequence: TGTGCCAGCAGCCAAGATTGGGGGGACCAGCCCCAGCATTTT. J is TRBJ1-5 and V is TRBV3-1, with a possible D match to TRBD1 (5 bases). Germline V gene lookup returns CDR1 LGHDT and CDR2 YNNKEL (reference sequence). This CDR3 region has 14 residues. V lost 0 bases to trimming and J lost 7 bases, with 10 bases between them.

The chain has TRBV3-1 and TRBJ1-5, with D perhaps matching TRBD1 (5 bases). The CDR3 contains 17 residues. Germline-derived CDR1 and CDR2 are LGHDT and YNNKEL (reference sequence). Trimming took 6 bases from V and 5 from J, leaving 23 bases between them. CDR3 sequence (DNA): TGTGCCAGCAGTCCTCAGGGCGGCGGCGTTGGTGATCAGCCCCAGCATTTT. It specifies CASSPQGGGVGDQPQHF.

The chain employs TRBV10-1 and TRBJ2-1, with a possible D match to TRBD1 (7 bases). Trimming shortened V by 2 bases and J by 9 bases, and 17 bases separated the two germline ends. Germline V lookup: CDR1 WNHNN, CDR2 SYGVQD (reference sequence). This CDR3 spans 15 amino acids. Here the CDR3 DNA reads TGCGCCAGCAGTGAGCGGCAGGGGGGCCTGAGTGAGCAGTTCTTC. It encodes CASSERQGGLSEQFF.

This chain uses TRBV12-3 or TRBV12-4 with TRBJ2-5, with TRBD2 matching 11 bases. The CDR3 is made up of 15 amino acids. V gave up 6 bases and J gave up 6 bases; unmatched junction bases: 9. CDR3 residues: CASSRGGTSGKTQYF. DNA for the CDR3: TGTGCCAGCAGCCGTGGGGGGACTAGCGGCAAGACCCAGTACTTC.

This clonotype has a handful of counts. The CDR3 region is CASSPPGRRARFTQYF. The CDR3 coding sequence is TGTGCCAGCTCACCACCAGGGCGGCGGGCCCGGTTCACGCAGTATTTT. V and J are TRBV18 and TRBJ2-3; TRBD2 might be the D (5 bases). V shed 0 bases and J shed 9 bases, with 19 bases lying between them. CDR3 length equals 16 residues. Germline lookup yields CDR1 KGHSH and CDR2 LQKENI.

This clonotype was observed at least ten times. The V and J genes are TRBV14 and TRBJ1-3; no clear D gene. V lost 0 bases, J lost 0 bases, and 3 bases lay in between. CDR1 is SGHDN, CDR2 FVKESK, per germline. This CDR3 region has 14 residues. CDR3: CASSQEISGNTIYF. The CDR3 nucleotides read TGTGCCAGCAGCCAAGAGATCTCTGGAAACACCATATATTTT.

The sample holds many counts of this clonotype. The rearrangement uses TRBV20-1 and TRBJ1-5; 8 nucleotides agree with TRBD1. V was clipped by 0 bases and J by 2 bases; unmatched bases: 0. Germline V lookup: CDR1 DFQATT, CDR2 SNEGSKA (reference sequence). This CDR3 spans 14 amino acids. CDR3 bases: TGCAGTGCTAGAGAGGACAGGGGCAATCAGCCCCAGCATTTT. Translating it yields CSAREDRGNQPQHF.

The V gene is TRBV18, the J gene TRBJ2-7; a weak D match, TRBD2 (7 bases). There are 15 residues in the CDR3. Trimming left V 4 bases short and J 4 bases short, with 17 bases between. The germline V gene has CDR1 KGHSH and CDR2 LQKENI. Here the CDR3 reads CASSQTWRGPYEQYV. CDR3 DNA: TGTGCCAGCTCACAAACTTGGCGGGGGCCTTACGAGCAGTACGTC.

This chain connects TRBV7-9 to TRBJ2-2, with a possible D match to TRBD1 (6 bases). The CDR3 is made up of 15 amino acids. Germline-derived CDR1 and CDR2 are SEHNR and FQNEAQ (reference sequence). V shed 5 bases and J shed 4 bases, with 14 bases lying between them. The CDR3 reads CASSRRTVPTGELFF. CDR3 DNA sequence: TGTGCCAGCAGCCGTCGGACAGTACCCACCGGGGAGCTGTTTTTT.

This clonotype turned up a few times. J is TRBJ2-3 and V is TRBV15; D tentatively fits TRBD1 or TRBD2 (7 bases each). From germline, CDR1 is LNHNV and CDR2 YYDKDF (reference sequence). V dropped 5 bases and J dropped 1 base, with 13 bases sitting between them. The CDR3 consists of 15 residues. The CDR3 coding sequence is TGTGCCACCAGCCGCAGGGGGGGGGGCACAGATACGCAGTATTTT. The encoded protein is CATSRRGGGTDTQYF.

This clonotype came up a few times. CDR3 loop: CASSQLAGGHNEQFF. The DNA of the CDR3 is TGTGCCAGCAGCCAGCTAGCGGGGGGGCACAATGAGCAGTTCTTC. The chain links TRBV6-1 to TRBJ2-1; 12 nucleotides align to TRBD2. Germline CDR1 MNHNS, CDR2 SASEGT. With 6 bases clipped from V and 5 bases from J, the junction kept 5 bases outside the gene matches. The CDR3 is 15 amino acids.

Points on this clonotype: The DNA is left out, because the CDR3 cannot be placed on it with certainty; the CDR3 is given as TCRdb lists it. The CDR3 reads CSAPFGADTDTQYF. This rearrangement joins TRBV29-1 to TRBJ2-3; the table's D call, TRBD1, was not checked against the DNA. Counting both end residues, the CDR3 totals 14 amino acids. The germline CDR1 and CDR2 sequences are SQVTM and ANQGSEA.

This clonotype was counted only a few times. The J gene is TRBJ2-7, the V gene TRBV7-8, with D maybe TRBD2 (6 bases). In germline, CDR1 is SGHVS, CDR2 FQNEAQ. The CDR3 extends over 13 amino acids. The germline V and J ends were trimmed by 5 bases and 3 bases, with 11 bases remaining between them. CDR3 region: CASSLGGDYEQYV. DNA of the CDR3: TGTGCCAGCAGCCTCGGGGGAGACTACGAGCAGTACGTC.

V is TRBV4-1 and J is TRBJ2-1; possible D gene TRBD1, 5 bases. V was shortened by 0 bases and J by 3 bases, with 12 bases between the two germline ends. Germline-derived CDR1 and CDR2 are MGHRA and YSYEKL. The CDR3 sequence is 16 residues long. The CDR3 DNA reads TGCGCCAGCAGCCAAGATCGGTCCAGGGACTACAATGAGCAGTTCTTC. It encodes CASSQDRSRDYNEQFF.

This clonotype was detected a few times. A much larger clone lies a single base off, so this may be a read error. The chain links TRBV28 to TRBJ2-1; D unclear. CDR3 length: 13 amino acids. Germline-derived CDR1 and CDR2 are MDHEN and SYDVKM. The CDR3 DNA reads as TGTGCCAGCAGCCCCACCCGGCGAAATGAGCGGTTCTTC. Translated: CASSPTRRNERFF.

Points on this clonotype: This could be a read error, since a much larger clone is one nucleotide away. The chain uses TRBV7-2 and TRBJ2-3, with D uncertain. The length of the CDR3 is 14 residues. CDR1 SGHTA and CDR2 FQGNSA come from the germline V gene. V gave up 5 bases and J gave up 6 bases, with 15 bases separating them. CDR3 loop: CASSLQASADTQYF. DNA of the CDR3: TGTGCCAGCAGCCTCCAAGCCTCCGCGGATACGCAGTATTTT.

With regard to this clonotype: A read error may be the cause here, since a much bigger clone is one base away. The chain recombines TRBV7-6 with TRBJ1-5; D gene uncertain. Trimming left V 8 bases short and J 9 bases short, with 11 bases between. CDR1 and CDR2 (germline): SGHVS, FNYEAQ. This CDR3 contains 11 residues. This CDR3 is CASGLNGPQHF. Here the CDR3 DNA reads TGTGCCAGCGGCCTGAACGGGCCCCAGCATTTT.

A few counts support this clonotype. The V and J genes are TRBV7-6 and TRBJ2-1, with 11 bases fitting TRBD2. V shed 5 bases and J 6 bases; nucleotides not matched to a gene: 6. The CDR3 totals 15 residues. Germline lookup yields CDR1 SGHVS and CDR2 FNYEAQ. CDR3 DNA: TGTGCCAGCAGCAGAGGGACTAGCGGAGGCAATGAGCAGTTCTTC. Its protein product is CASSRGTSGGNEQFF.

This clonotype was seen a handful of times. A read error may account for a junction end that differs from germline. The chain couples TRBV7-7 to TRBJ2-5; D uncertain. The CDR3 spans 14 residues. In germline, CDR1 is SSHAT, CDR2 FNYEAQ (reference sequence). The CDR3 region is CASSLVGSAETQYF. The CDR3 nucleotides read TGTGCTAGCAGCTTAGTGGGGTCGGCAGAGACCCAGTACTTC.